Listed below are T cell receptor beta chains from one sample, sequenced in a study of T cell changes during pregnancy in multiple sclerosis. The repertoire was sequenced with immunoSEQ multiplex PCR; TCRdb's copy has only in-frame clones and lacks some. This table has 70,000 to 80,000 clones, around 94% appearing once. The starting material was peripheral blood, obtained in the third trimester of pregnancy. All receptors derive from a female donor with multiple sclerosis, enrolled in a pregnancy study. CDR3s include the opening cysteine and the closing phenylalanine or tryptophan. A D gene is named only where the DNA matches it firmly.

D,J,V,CDR3,DNA
TRBD1,TRBJ2-7,TRBV7-9,CASSLIGTGSNEQYF,TGTGCCAGCAGCCTCATCGGGACAGGAAGCAACGAGCAGTACTTC
TRBD1,TRBJ2-7,TRBV18,CASSPGQGAPYEQYF,TGTGCCAGCTCACCGGGACAGGGGGCGCCGTACGAGCAGTACTTC
-,TRBJ1-1,TRBV18,CASSPGTPNTEAFF,TGTGCCAGCTCACCAGGGACACCGAACACTGAAGCTTTCTTT
-,TRBJ2-1,TRBV10-3,CAIPLTGTGRAGAYNEQFF,TGTGCCATCCCCCTAACCGGGACAGGGAGAGCGGGGGCCTACAATGAGCAGTTCTTC
TRBD1,TRBJ1-2,TRBV7-2,CASSRGGADYGYTF,TGTGCCAGCAGCCGAGGGGGCGCGGACTATGGCTACACCTTC
TRBD1,TRBJ2-1,TRBV7-3,CASSNRDRGNRNEQFF,TGTGCCAGCAGCAACCGGGACAGGGGAAATAGGAATGAGCAGTTCTTC
TRBD1,TRBJ1-5,TRBV19,CASGNPGQGKPQHF,TGTGCCAGTGGGAACCCGGGACAGGGAAAGCCCCAGCATTTT
-,TRBJ1-1,TRBV20-1,CSTIPNTEAFF,TGCAGTACTATCCCAAACACTGAAGCTTTCTTT
-,TRBJ2-7,TRBV21-1,CASSKQDSYGGYEQYF,TGTGCCAGCAGCAAGCAAGACAGCTACGGTGGCTACGAGCAGTACTTC
TRBD2,TRBJ2-3,TRBV14,CASSPSRLAGHTDTQYF,TGTGCCAGCAGCCCATCCCGACTAGCGGGGCACACGGATACGCAGTATTTT
-,TRBJ1-1,TRBV7-3,CASGRGVGTEAFF,TGTGCCAGCGGGAGGGGGGTTGGCACTGAAGCTTTCTTT